Listed below are T cell receptor beta chains from one sample, sequenced in a study of blood T cells in healthy people across ages. TCRdb reanalysed the 5' RACE reads using MiXCR and keeps one entry per CDR3 protein. The data show some 1,500,000 distinct CDR3 sequences, under 55% seen once. Sequencing input: blood. Receptors originate from a young woman in good health. The CDR3 runs from the conserved cysteine through the conserved F or W. The D gene is left open where the match is weak. The size of a clone is reported for some rows only, either as once, few or many, or as a class for expanded clones.

j_gene: TRBJ2-1
v_gene: TRBV11-2
d_gene: TRBD1
abundance: NA
CDR3aa: CASRGQGGSYNEQFF
CDR3nt: TGTGCCAGCCGAGGACAGGGAGGATCCTACAATGAGCAGTTCTTC

j_gene: TRBJ2-1
v_gene: TRBV5-1
d_gene: TRBD2
abundance: NA
CDR3aa: CASSSTSVSYNEQFF
CDR3nt: TGTGCCAGCAGCTCGACTAGCGTCTCCTACAATGAGCAGTTCTTC

j_gene: TRBJ1-1
v_gene: TRBV7-7
d_gene: NA
abundance: NA
CDR3aa: CASSGEQRYTEAFF
CDR3nt: TGTGCTAGCAGCGGCGAGCAGCGGTACACTGAAGCTTTCTTT

j_gene: TRBJ2-7
v_gene: TRBV9
d_gene: NA
abundance: few
CDR3aa: CASSVGGHGDSYEQYF
CDR3nt: TGTGCCAGCAGCGTAGGGGGACACGGGGACTCCTACGAGCAGTACTTC

j_gene: TRBJ2-2
v_gene: TRBV6-1
d_gene: NA
abundance: NA
CDR3aa: CASPRREVGTGELFF
CDR3nt: TGTGCCAGCCCAAGGAGGGAGGTCGGCACCGGGGAGCTGTTTTTT

j_gene: TRBJ2-1
v_gene: TRBV11-3
d_gene: TRBD2
abundance: NA
CDR3aa: CASSQGWVAGTYNEQFF
CDR3nt: TGTGCCAGCAGCCAAGGATGGGTAGCGGGAACCTACAATGAGCAGTTCTTC

j_gene: TRBJ1-5
v_gene: TRBV4-3
d_gene: NA
abundance: few
CDR3aa: CASSQDRAGGNQPQHF
CDR3nt: TGCGCCAGCAGCCAAGACCGGGCCGGGGGTAATCAGCCCCAGCATTTT

j_gene: TRBJ1-6
v_gene: TRBV13
d_gene: TRBD1
abundance: NA
CDR3aa: CASSFRQGYNSPLHF
CDR3nt: TGTGCCAGCAGCTTCCGACAGGGTTATAATTCACCCCTCCACTTT

j_gene: TRBJ1-1
v_gene: TRBV27
d_gene: NA
abundance: NA
CDR3aa: CASSSGAGIGTEAFF
CDR3nt: TGTGCCAGCAGTTCCGGGGCGGGAATTGGTACTGAAGCTTTCTTT

j_gene: TRBJ1-1
v_gene: TRBV7-2
d_gene: NA
abundance: many
CDR3aa: CASSFGRQNTEAFF
CDR3nt: TGTGCCAGCAGCTTCGGAAGACAGAACACTGAAGCTTTCTTT

j_gene: TRBJ1-2
v_gene: TRBV5-5
d_gene: NA
abundance: NA
CDR3aa: CASSLWTENTF
CDR3nt: TGTGCCAGCAGCTTATGGACAGAGAACACCTTC